These 20 T cell receptor beta chains were sequenced from one sample in a study of PD-1 blockade in classical Hodgkin lymphoma (dated by TCRdb to the early 2020s). Library generation was performed with the immunoSEQ multiplex PCR assay. TCRdb holds this immuneACCESS table with in-frame rearrangements only. Some clones are missing; in checked studies, unresolved V genes explain under half, and the rest has no known cause. A total of almost 100,000 clones appear in this sample, around 90% of them only once. The ten largest account for about 2.8% of the sample. The time point label for this specimen denotes: cycle 1 day 1 (C1D1), immediately before nivolumab initiation. Every trial patient had relapsed following autologous stem cell transplantation, and prior brentuximab vedotin exposure was what differed among cohorts A, B and C. Sequencing was performed on peripheral blood mononuclear cells (PBMCs), taken at baseline. The receptors originated from a human donor with classical Hodgkin lymphoma.

V usage is TRBV27 and J usage is TRBJ2-1, with no clear D. V was trimmed by 7 bases and J by 8 bases, leaving 18 bases between them. Germline V gene sequence: CDR1 MNHEY, CDR2 SMNVEV (reference sequence). The CDR3 consists of 14 residues. The CDR3 DNA reads as TGTGCCAGCAAACCAGGCAGAATTATGGATGAGCAGTTCTTC. Translating gives CASKPGRIMDEQFF.

The rearrangement joins TRBV6-5 to TRBJ2-7; D remains ambiguous. CDR1 MNHEY and CDR2 SVGAGI come from the germline V gene. V was shortened by 6 bases and J by 2 bases, with 11 bases between the two germline ends. The CDR3 loop spans 13 amino acids. The CDR3 loop reads CASSVDGAYEQYF. The DNA for the CDR3 is TGTGCCAGCAGCGTAGACGGAGCCTACGAGCAGTACTTC.

J is TRBJ2-1 and V is TRBV27, with D perhaps matching TRBD2 (5 bases). The V end was cut by 6 bases, the J end by 2 bases, with 11 bases between. The CDR3 totals 14 residues. Germline V CDR1 and CDR2: MNHEY, SMNVEV (reference sequence). Written as DNA, the CDR3 is TGTGCCAGCAGCCAGCGGCGCGCCTACAATGAGCAGTTCTTC. Its translation is CASSQRRAYNEQFF.

The V and J genes are TRBV7-6 and TRBJ2-3, with D perhaps TRBD2 (7 bases). With 2 bases removed from V and 4 bases from J, the gap between germline ends came to 16 bases. CDR3 length: 16 amino acids. The germline V gene encodes CDR1 SGHVS and CDR2 FNYEAQ. CDR3 sequence (DNA): TGTGCCAGCAGCTTAACCCCTGGGGGGGCCGCAGATACGCAGTATTTT. Amino acids: CASSLTPGGAADTQYF.

The rearrangement uses TRBV7-9 and TRBJ2-1; TRBD2 matches at 13 bases. The CDR3 extends over 14 amino acids. The ends lost 3 bases at V and 10 bases at J; junction bases unmatched: 3. CDR1 SEHNR and CDR2 FQNEAQ come from the germline V gene (reference sequence). This chain's CDR3 is CASSFGTSGMEQFF. The CDR3 DNA follows: TGTGCCAGCAGCTTCGGGACTAGCGGGATGGAGCAGTTCTTC. Combining the CDR3 with reference TRBV7-9 and TRBJ2-1 gives the whole variable domain DTGVSQNPRHKITKRGQNVTFRCDPISEHNRLYWYRQTLGQGPEFLTYFQNEAQLEKSRLLSDRFSAERPKGSFSTLEIQRTEQGDSAMYLCASSFGTSGMEQFFGPGTRLTVL.

V and J are TRBV6-6 and TRBJ1-1; D is uncertain. This CDR3 has 14 residues. CDR1 and CDR2 from the germline V gene are MNHNY and SVGAGI (reference sequence). The V gene lost 0 bases and the J gene lost 1 base, with 6 bases spanning the gap. The CDR3 reads CASSYSYGNTEAFF. DNA of the CDR3: TGTGCCAGCAGTTACTCGTACGGGAACACTGAAGCTTTCTTT.

This chain connects TRBV2 to TRBJ2-7; 11 bases are shared with TRBD1. V was clipped by 6 bases and J by 2 bases; unmatched bases: 3. The CDR3 consists of 14 residues. Per the germline V gene, CDR1 is SNHLY and CDR2 is FYNNEI. Here the CDR3 reads CASRPGQGAYEQYF. The DNA for the CDR3 is TGTGCCAGCAGACCGGGACAGGGGGCCTACGAGCAGTACTTC.

CDR3 protein: CSGSGTGSSLLMNTEAFF. The CDR3 DNA reads as TGCAGCGGCTCCGGGACAGGGTCCTCCCTCCTTATGAACACTGAAGCTTTCTTT. The chain is built from TRBV29-1 and TRBJ1-1; 9 nucleotides align to TRBD1. Germline-derived CDR1 and CDR2 are SQVTM and ANQGSEA. V lost 7 bases and J lost 0; bases outside the gene matches: 18. The CDR3 has 18 residues.

Only one count was recorded for this clone. CDR3 coding DNA: TGCGCCAGCAGTCCACCTTTGAGTTTACGACAGGGGAGCTCCTACGAGCAGTACTTC. Amino acids: CASSPPLSLRQGSSYEQYF. V and J are TRBV10-2 and TRBJ2-7; 8 bases are shared with TRBD1. The CDR3 length is 19 residues. V lost 5 bases and J lost 0; bases outside the gene matches: 18. CDR1 WSHSY and CDR2 SAAADI come from the germline V gene.

This clone turned up a few times. This chain links TRBV5-1 with TRBJ2-5; D unclear. V was pared by 0 bases and J by 3 bases, with 6 bases between. Germline CDR1 reads SGHRS; CDR2 reads YFSETQ. The CDR3 spans 13 residues. The CDR3 protein is CASSLDVEETQYF. DNA of the CDR3: TGCGCCAGCAGCTTGGACGTGGAAGAGACCCAGTACTTC.

This chain links TRBV7-5 with TRBJ2-3; the table's D gene call, TRBD1, was not cross checked with the DNA. TRBV7-5 is a pseudogene segment. The CDR3 runs to 18 residues. The DNA of the CDR3 is TGTGTCAGAAGCTTAGTGTCCACAGGGGAAGGAATCACAGATACGCAGTATTTT. Translated: CVRSLVSTGEGITDTQYF.

This chain links TRBV7-2 with TRBJ2-7; 7 bases fit TRBD1. Germline V CDR1 and CDR2: SGHTA, FQGNSA. This CDR3 has 13 amino acids. J gave up 3 bases and V 5 bases, and 4 bases lay outside the gene matches. The CDR3 region has the DNA TGTGCCAGCAGCCGGACAGGTCACTACGAGCAGTACTTC. Amino acids: CASSRTGHYEQYF.

The J gene is TRBJ1-2, the V gene TRBV7-2; a possible D gene is TRBD1 (6 bases). Germline V gene data show CDR1 as SGHTA and CDR2 as FQGNSA. The CDR3 runs to 15 residues. Trimming shortened V by 2 bases and J by 4 bases, and 14 bases separated the two germline ends. The CDR3 sequence: CASSLQGRGSYGYTF. The CDR3 bases are TGTGCCAGCAGCTTACAAGGCAGGGGATCCTATGGCTACACCTTC.

The chain employs TRBV25-1 and TRBJ2-3; 11 nucleotides agree with TRBD2. Germline V lookup: CDR1 MGHDK, CDR2 SYGVNS. V lost 5 bases, J lost 8 bases, and 12 bases stayed unmatched. The CDR3 runs 16 residues. The CDR3 region is CASSRPLAGEGGTQYF. CDR3 bases: TGTGCCAGCAGTAGACCACTAGCGGGAGAGGGGGGTACGCAGTATTTT.

In its sample, this clone was seen once. The genes are TRBV11-2 and TRBJ1-4; D is uncertain. CDR1 is SGHAT and CDR2 is FQNNGV in the germline V gene. This CDR3 spans 16 amino acids. Trimming left V 5 bases short and J 1 base short, with 14 bases between. As DNA, the CDR3 is TGTGCCAGCAGCCACGTAGAAGGGAGAACTAATGAAAAACTGTTTTTT. This translates into CASSHVEGRTNEKLFF.

V usage is TRBV7-9 and J usage is TRBJ2-7; the D is unclear. The CDR3 is 13 amino acids. The V and J ends lost 0 bases and 1 base respectively, with 4 bases between them. Germline CDR1 SEHNR, CDR2 FQNEAQ (reference sequence). The CDR3 DNA reads as TGTGCCAGCAGCTTAGCGAATTCCTACGAGCAGTACTTC. Amino acid sequence: CASSLANSYEQYF. The variable domain in full, with the rest retrieved from reference TRBV7-9 and TRBJ2-7, is DTGVSQNPRHKITKRGQNVTFRCDPISEHNRLYWYRQTLGQGPEFLTYFQNEAQLEKSRLLSDRFSAERPKGSFSTLEIQRTEQGDSAMYLCASSLANSYEQYFGPGTRLTVT.

Here the CDR3 reads CASSISFGWTGDSYEQYF. Written as DNA, the CDR3 is TGTGCCAGTAGTATTTCGTTTGGTTGGACAGGAGATAGTTACGAGCAGTACTTC. The genes are TRBV19 and TRBJ2-7; TRBD1 aligns across 7 bases. After removal of 3 bases from V and 4 bases from J, the junction contained 18 bases not matched to a gene. This CDR3 comprises 18 residues. CDR1 and CDR2 (germline): LNHDA, SQIVND (reference sequence).

The gene calls are TRBV7-3 and TRBJ2-1; TRBD2 matches at 9 bases. The CDR3 spans 17 residues. The J segment lost 7 bases and the V segment lost 5 bases, leaving 15 bases of the junction unmatched. The V gene's germline CDR1 is SGHTA and CDR2 FQGTGA. The CDR3 nucleotides read TGTGCCAGCAGCCTCCTCTGGCCATTGCGGGAGGGGAATGAGCAGTTCTTC. The encoded protein is CASSLLWPLREGNEQFF.

The chain has TRBV28 and TRBJ2-7, with D tentatively TRBD1 or TRBD2 (6 bases each). The CDR3 runs to 12 residues. CDR1 and CDR2 from the germline V gene are MDHEN and SYDVKM. Trimming removed 3 bases at V and 5 bases at J, with 8 bases between. CDR3 residues: CASSLGGDEQYF. In nucleotides, the CDR3 is TGTGCCAGCAGTTTGGGGGGCGACGAGCAGTACTTC.

In this sample, this clone turned up once. The J gene is TRBJ1-1, the V gene TRBV15; no clear D. The CDR3 runs to 14 residues. V was trimmed by 1 base and J by 1 base, leaving 7 bases between them. The germline gives CDR1 LNHNV, CDR2 YYDKDF (reference sequence). This CDR3 is CATSRGLRNTEAFF. DNA of the CDR3: TGTGCCACCAGCAGAGGGTTGAGGAACACTGAAGCTTTCTTT.